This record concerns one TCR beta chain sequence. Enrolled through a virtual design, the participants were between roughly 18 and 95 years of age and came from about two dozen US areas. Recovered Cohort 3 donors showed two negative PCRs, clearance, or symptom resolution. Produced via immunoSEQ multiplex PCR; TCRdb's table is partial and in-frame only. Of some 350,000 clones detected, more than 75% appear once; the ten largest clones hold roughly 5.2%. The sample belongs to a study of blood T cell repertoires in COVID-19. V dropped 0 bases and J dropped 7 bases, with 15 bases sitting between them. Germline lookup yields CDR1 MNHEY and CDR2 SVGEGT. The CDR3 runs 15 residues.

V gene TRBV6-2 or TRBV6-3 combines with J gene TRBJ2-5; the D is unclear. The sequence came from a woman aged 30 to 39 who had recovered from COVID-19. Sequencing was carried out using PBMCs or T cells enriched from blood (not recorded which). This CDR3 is CASSYSMRALATQYF. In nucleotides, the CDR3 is TGTGCCAGCAGTTACTCGATGCGTGCCCTCGCGACCCAGTACTTC.